Presented here are 30 T cell receptor beta chains from one specimen sequenced in a study of cytomegalovirus exposure and HLA in healthy donors. The PCR ran on 60 Vbeta and 13 Jbeta primers. Profiling relied on immunoSEQ multiplex PCR, and the TCRdb table lists in-frame clones only, not all of them. The sample has 30,000 to 40,000 clones, 65% seen once. Sequencing was performed on PBMCs. The receptors were sampled from a man in his forties or fifties in good health and CMV-seropositive.

The chain recombines TRBV28 with TRBJ2-2; 8 positions match TRBD2. CDR1 is MDHEN, CDR2 SYDVKM, per germline. Trimming cost V 6 bases and J 5 bases; bases outside gene matches: 8. The CDR3 runs to 15 residues. The DNA of the CDR3 is TGTGCCAGCAGAAGAGATAGCGGGAATACCGGGGAGCTGTTTTTT. It yields the protein CASRRDSGNTGELFF.

By proportion, this clone is medium-sized. Other nucleotide sequences in the sample specify the same CDR3. This rearrangement joins TRBV5-6 to TRBJ2-1; no clear D. The CDR3 runs 13 residues. Between the trimmed V and J ends, which lost 0 bases and 2 bases, there was a span of 3 bases. Per the germline V gene, CDR1 is SGHDT and CDR2 is YYEEEE. The CDR3 spells CASSLDTYNEQFF. CDR3 nucleotide sequence: TGTGCCAGCAGCTTGGATACCTACAATGAGCAGTTCTTC.

The chain is built from TRBV7-9 and TRBJ2-7; D perhaps matches TRBD2 (6 bases). Trimming pared 3 bases from V and 7 bases from J, leaving 13 bases between. CDR1 is SEHNR, CDR2 FQNEAQ, per germline (reference sequence). The CDR3 spans 13 residues. This CDR3 reads CASSFKRGGEQYF. CDR3 DNA sequence: TGTGCCAGCAGCTTCAAACGGGGAGGAGAGCAGTACTTC.

This clone was counted only a few times. CDR3 nucleotides: TGTGCCAGCTCACCGACAGGGGCCTACGAGCAGTACTTC. It yields the protein CASSPTGAYEQYF. V gene TRBV18 combines with J gene TRBJ2-7; 8 nucleotides match TRBD1. The CDR3 is 13 amino acids. Germline loops: CDR1 KGHSH, CDR2 LQKENI. Losses at the gene ends were 3 bases for V and 2 bases for J; bases not matched to a gene: 0.

The chain has TRBV30 and TRBJ2-7; TRBD1 matches 10 bases. V lost 2 bases and J lost 6; bases outside the gene matches: 7. From germline, CDR1 is GTSNPN and CDR2 SVGIG (reference sequence). The CDR3 is 14 residues long. CDR3: CAWSPGQGIGEQYF. In nucleotides, the CDR3 is TGTGCCTGGAGTCCGGGACAGGGGATTGGCGAGCAGTACTTC.

This clone was observed a handful of times. The chain combines TRBV2 with TRBJ2-5; 10 bases match TRBD1. The CDR3 runs to 15 residues. CDR1 SNHLY and CDR2 FYNNEI come from the germline V gene. Trimming at V came to 7 bases and at J to 4 bases, leaving 9 bases not matched to a gene. CDR3 sequence (DNA): TGTGCCAGCAATCCGGGACAGGGGATGGGAGAGACCCAGTACTTC. Translated: CASNPGQGMGETQYF. Variable domain in full (rest from reference TRBV2 and TRBJ2-5): EPEVTQTPSHQVTQMGQEVILRCVPISNHLYFYWYRQILGQKVEFLVSFYNNEISEKSEIFDDQFSVERPDGSNFTLKIRSTKLEDSAMYFCASNPGQGMGETQYFGPGTRLLVL.

The chain joins TRBV6-5 to TRBJ1-4, with a tentative D call TRBD1 (6 bases). This CDR3 region has 15 residues. Trimming took off 2 bases at V and 2 bases at J, with 9 bases between the two ends. Germline V gene sequence: CDR1 MNHEY, CDR2 SVGAGI. CDR3 nucleotide sequence: TGTGCCAGCAGTTACAGGGGGTTGACTAATGAAAAACTGTTTTTT. Translation: CASSYRGLTNEKLFF.

The chain combines TRBV2 with TRBJ1-1; 8 positions agree with TRBD1. The CDR3 sequence is 15 residues long. Germline CDR1 and CDR2: SNHLY and FYNNEI. J was trimmed by 10 bases and V by 1 base; bases with no gene match: 11. The CDR3 sequence: CASSEVRTGKKRAFF. The CDR3 DNA follows: TGTGCCAGCAGTGAAGTAAGGACAGGGAAGAAGCGAGCTTTCTTT. Full variable domain (rest looked up from reference TRBV2 and TRBJ1-1): EPEVTQTPSHQVTQMGQEVILRCVPISNHLYFYWYRQILGQKVEFLVSFYNNEISEKSEIFDDQFSVERPDGSNFTLKIRSTKLEDSAMYFCASSEVRTGKKRAFFGQGTRLTVV.

V gene TRBV5-1 combines with J gene TRBJ1-1; D gene uncertain. CDR1 SGHRS and CDR2 YFSETQ come from the germline V gene. The V and J ends lost 4 bases and 4 bases respectively, with 8 bases between them. The CDR3 has 12 residues. The chain's CDR3 is CASSPRGTEAFF. CDR3 bases: TGCGCCAGCAGCCCCCGGGGCACTGAAGCTTTCTTT.

This clone was seen a handful of times. V and J are TRBV5-1 and TRBJ1-3, with 9 bases that match TRBD1. V was clipped by 4 bases and J by 1 base; unmatched bases: 3. Per the germline V gene, CDR1 is SGHRS and CDR2 is YFSETQ. The CDR3 sequence is 15 residues long. CDR3 DNA sequence: TGCGCCAGCAGCCCCGGACAGGGGTCTGGAAACACCATATATTTT. Protein product: CASSPGQGSGNTIYF.

This chain joins TRBV5-1 and TRBJ1-1; D might be TRBD1 (6 bases). CDR3 length: 15 residues. The germline gives CDR1 SGHRS, CDR2 YFSETQ. Trimming took 1 base from V and 3 from J, leaving 13 bases between them. The CDR3 nucleotides are TGCGCCAGCAGCTTGACAGGGATGGGTGACACTGAAGCTTTCTTT. The encoded protein is CASSLTGMGDTEAFF.

This clone has only a few counts. This chain connects TRBV6-6 to TRBJ2-3; the D is unclear. V lost 0 bases and J 2 bases, leaving 3 bases between the germline ends. The CDR3 is made up of 13 amino acids. The germline V gene encodes CDR1 MNHNY and CDR2 SVGAGI (reference sequence). CDR3 DNA: TGTGCCAGCAGTTACTCTAACACAGATACGCAGTATTTT. Translating it yields CASSYSNTDTQYF.

The chain is built from TRBV5-6 and TRBJ1-1; D is possibly TRBD1 (5 bases). The CDR3 consists of 14 residues. Per the germline V gene, CDR1 is SGHDT and CDR2 is YYEEEE. V lost 2 bases and J lost 4, with 12 bases in between. The CDR3 nucleotides read TGTGCCAGCAGCTTAAAGGGAAGGGGCACTGAAGCTTTCTTT. This sequence encodes CASSLKGRGTEAFF.

The chain uses TRBV30 and TRBJ2-7; 7 nucleotides agree with TRBD2. This CDR3 comprises 14 residues. V was pared by 3 bases and J by 2 bases, with 7 bases of the junction left unmatched. CDR1 and CDR2 from the germline V gene are GTSNPN and SVGIG (reference sequence). The CDR3: CAWRGSGAAYEQYF. Written as DNA, the CDR3 is TGTGCCTGGAGGGGAAGCGGGGCTGCCTACGAGCAGTACTTC.

In its sample, this clone was seen a few times. The chain carries TRBV6-1 and TRBJ1-5, with a possible D match to TRBD1 (5 bases). This CDR3 is 14 amino acids long. Germline V gives CDR1 MNHNS, CDR2 SASEGT. Trimming stripped 3 bases from V and 6 bases from J, with 12 bases between. This chain's CDR3 is CASSDRDWGQPQHF. The CDR3 DNA reads TGTGCCAGCAGTGACCGGGACTGGGGTCAGCCCCAGCATTTT.

This chain joins TRBV27 and TRBJ2-7; D might be TRBD2 (7 bases). CDR3 length equals 14 residues. Germline loops: CDR1 MNHEY, CDR2 SMNVEV (reference sequence). V dropped 2 bases and J dropped 0 bases, with 8 bases sitting between them. The CDR3 coding sequence is TGTGCCAGCAGTTTAAGGGGGGGCTCCTACGAGCAGTACTTC. Translation: CASSLRGGSYEQYF.

This chain connects TRBV7-7 to TRBJ2-5; a possible D gene is TRBD2 (6 bases). The ends were cut back, 1 base at V and 5 bases at J, with 11 bases in the middle. Germline CDR1 is SSHAT and CDR2 is FNYEAQ (reference sequence). The CDR3 is 14 residues long. CDR3 sequence (DNA): TGTGCCAGCAGCTTAGACGGGGGTGGGGAGACCCAGTACTTC. It specifies CASSLDGGGETQYF.

The chain links TRBV28 to TRBJ2-7; D is unresolved. The CDR3 totals 12 residues. Trimming shortened V by 4 bases and J by 0 bases, and 4 bases separated the two germline ends. Germline CDR1 and CDR2: MDHEN and SYDVKM. This chain's CDR3 is CASSSSSYEQYF. The CDR3 nucleotides are TGTGCCAGCAGTTCTAGCTCCTACGAGCAGTACTTC.

The chain has TRBV5-1 and TRBJ2-5, with a possible D match to TRBD1 (6 bases). This CDR3 has 15 residues. Germline V lookup: CDR1 SGHRS, CDR2 YFSETQ. The germline V and J ends were trimmed by 1 base and 5 bases, with 15 bases remaining between them. CDR3 amino acids: CASSLQGQNWETQYF. The CDR3 DNA follows: TGCGCCAGCAGCTTGCAGGGGCAGAACTGGGAGACCCAGTACTTC.

This clone was counted only a few times. This chain connects TRBV2 to TRBJ2-7; 8 bases line up with TRBD2. The V gene end was trimmed by 5 bases and the J gene end by 3 bases; junction bases not matched to a gene: 6. CDR1 SNHLY and CDR2 FYNNEI come from the germline V gene. There are 14 residues in the CDR3. The CDR3 here is CASSSSLAGYEQYF. CDR3 nucleotide sequence: TGTGCCAGCAGTTCGAGCCTAGCGGGCTACGAGCAGTACTTC.

The genes are TRBV4-2 and TRBJ1-1; 8 nucleotides match TRBD1. The V segment lost 3 bases and the J segment 3 bases; nucleotides outside the gene matches: 6. CDR3 length: 15 residues. CDR1 is LGHNA, CDR2 YNFKEQ, per germline. CDR3 residues: CASSQEQGDDTEAFF. The CDR3 DNA sequence: TGTGCCAGCAGCCAGGAACAGGGGGATGACACTGAAGCTTTCTTT.

The chain joins TRBV2 to TRBJ1-1; D is uncertain. V shed 6 bases and J shed 1 base, with 6 bases lying between them. The germline V gene has CDR1 SNHLY and CDR2 FYNNEI. This CDR3 spans 12 amino acids. The DNA for the CDR3 is TGTGCCAGCAGCTACAGGAACACTGAAGCTTTCTTT. The encoded protein is CASSYRNTEAFF.

This sequence joins TRBV29-1 and TRBJ2-7, with D maybe TRBD1 (5 bases). The V and J ends lost 7 bases and 2 bases respectively, with 9 bases between them. CDR1 and CDR2 (germline): SQVTM, ANQGSEA. The CDR3 has 11 residues. DNA for the CDR3: TGCAGCGGAATGGACACCTACGAGCAGTACTTC. This codes for CSGMDTYEQYF.

This chain uses TRBV4-1 with TRBJ1-4, with 9 positions matching TRBD1. With 5 bases clipped from V and 6 bases from J, the junction kept 10 bases outside the gene matches. CDR3 length equals 16 residues. Per germline, CDR1 MGHRA and CDR2 YSYEKL. The CDR3 coding sequence is TGCGCCAGCAGCTCCTGGGCCAGGACAGGGGATGAAAAACTGTTTTTT. Amino acids: CASSSWARTGDEKLFF.

The chain employs TRBV28 and TRBJ1-1; no reliable D call. The CDR3 is 15 residues long. Deletions cut 3 bases from V and 0 bases from J, with 11 bases between. Germline-derived CDR1 and CDR2 are MDHEN and SYDVKM. The DNA of the CDR3 is TGTGCCAGCAGTTTCAATGGCCCGTTGAACACTGAAGCTTTCTTT. Translation: CASSFNGPLNTEAFF.

This chain links TRBV19 with TRBJ1-4, with D possibly TRBD1 on 5 matching bases. CDR3 length equals 11 residues. Looked up from germline, CDR1 is LNHDA and CDR2 is SQIVND (reference sequence). Trimming stripped 11 bases from V and 11 bases from J, with 15 bases between. The chain's CDR3 is CAAVSGGKLFF. The CDR3 DNA follows: TGTGCCGCGGTCAGTGGGGGGAAACTGTTTTTT.

This clone was seen just once. The rearrangement links TRBV29-1 to TRBJ2-7; the D gene is possibly TRBD2 (6 bases). The germline gives CDR1 SQVTM, CDR2 ANQGSEA. The CDR3 has 13 residues. With 3 bases removed from V and 5 bases from J, the gap between germline ends came to 14 bases. This CDR3 is CSVEEGRGNEQYF. Written as DNA, the CDR3 is TGCAGCGTTGAGGAGGGTAGGGGAAACGAGCAGTACTTC.

This chain connects TRBV29-1 to TRBJ2-6, with D possibly being TRBD1 (6 bases). Germline V gene data show CDR1 as SQVTM and CDR2 as ANQGSEA. This CDR3 spans 15 amino acids. Trimming removed 4 bases from V and 2 bases from J, with 12 bases in between. CDR3 region: CSVVGEGAGANVLTF. CDR3 DNA: TGCAGCGTTGTGGGCGAGGGGGCTGGGGCCAACGTCCTGACTTTC.

V usage is TRBV4-2 and J usage is TRBJ1-2, with D possibly matching TRBD1 (6 bases). Germline CDR1 reads LGHNA; CDR2 reads YNFKEQ. Deletions cut 0 bases from V and 3 bases from J, with 8 bases between. This CDR3 region has 14 residues. The CDR3 region is CASSQDPGDYGYTF. CDR3 in DNA: TGTGCCAGCAGCCAAGATCCAGGGGACTATGGCTACACCTTC.

This clone was detected once. The chain uses TRBV6-6 and TRBJ1-1, with 8 bases fitting TRBD1. This CDR3 is 14 amino acids long. Looked up from germline, CDR1 is MNHNY and CDR2 is SVGAGI (reference sequence). V shed 5 bases and J 1 base; nucleotides not matched to a gene: 3. CDR3 bases: TGTGCCAGCAGTCTGGGGACAGGGAACACTGAAGCTTTCTTT. Protein sequence: CASSLGTGNTEAFF.